These T cell receptor beta chains were read from a single sample in a study of T cell repertoires in cytomegalovirus infection. TCRdb analysed the reads with MiXCR anew, one entry per CDR3 protein. The sample lists 300,000 to 450,000 distinct CDR3 sequences, around 18% occurring once. Sequenced input: PBMCs. The receptors stem from a human donor in good health (CMV status not recorded). Some clones in this sample may be carry-over from other donors' samples. Each CDR3 is given with its conserved first and last residue. The D gene is left open where the match is weak. Clone size is stated in some rows and not others, as once, few, many or a class when expanded.

v_gene,abundance,d_gene,j_gene,CDR3aa,CDR3nt
TRBV7-6,many,-,TRBJ2-7,CASSLDPDRRKEQYF,TGTGCCAGCAGCTTAGACCCCGACAGGCGAAAAGAGCAGTACTTC
TRBV7-2,many,TRBD2,TRBJ2-3,CASSPPLAGGTDTQYF,TGTGCCAGCAGCCCCCCCCTGGCGGGAGGGACAGATACGCAGTATTTT
TRBV2,few,-,TRBJ1-6,CASTPSSYNSPLHF,TGTGCCAGCACACCGAGCTCCTATAATTCACCCCTCCACTTT
TRBV7-6,-,-,TRBJ2-5,CASSLAVRGPRAGQETQYF,TGTGCCAGCAGCTTAGCTGTGCGGGGGCCCAGGGCGGGGCAAGAGACCCAGTACTTC
TRBV7-2,many,TRBD2,TRBJ2-3,CASSLRLAGITDTQYF,TGTGCCAGCAGCCTCCGACTAGCGGGGATCACAGATACGCAGTATTTT
TRBV6-5,-,-,TRBJ2-1,CASSLGTRWGNEQFF,TGTGCCAGCAGCCTAGGGACGAGATGGGGCAATGAGCAGTTCTTC
TRBV6-1,many,TRBD2,TRBJ2-1,CASSVAGGVDEQFF,TGTGCCAGCAGTGTTGCGGGAGGGGTTGATGAGCAGTTCTTC
TRBV20-1,few,-,TRBJ1-6,CSARGGEAGRNSPLHF,TGCAGTGCTAGAGGGGGTGAGGCAGGGAGGAATTCACCCCTCCACTTT
TRBV4-3,many,-,TRBJ2-3,CASSQDRPDTQYF,TGCGCCAGCAGCCAAGACAGGCCAGATACGCAGTATTTT
TRBV12-3/TRBV12-4,-,-,TRBJ1-5,CASSPDLPNQPQHF,TGTGCCAGCTCCCCGGACTTACCCAATCAGCCCCAGCATTTT
TRBV6-2/TRBV6-3,few,-,TRBJ2-3,CATTRLTGFFDTQYF,TGTGCCACCACAAGACTCACGGGATTTTTTGATACGCAGTATTTT
TRBV20-1,few,-,TRBJ1-1,CSAREGNTEAFF,TGCAGTGCTAGAGAGGGAAACACTGAAGCTTTCTTT
TRBV4-2,few,-,TRBJ1-5,CASSQDWGSNQPQHF,TGTGCCAGCAGCCAAGACTGGGGTAGCAATCAGCCCCAGCATTTT
TRBV5-1,-,TRBD1,TRBJ1-3,CASSLVTGDLTSGNTIYF,TGCGCCAGCAGCTTGGTTACAGGGGACCTAACCTCTGGAAACACCATATATTTT
TRBV6-2/TRBV6-3,-,-,TRBJ2-1,CASSERGPRGNEQFF,TGTGCCAGCAGCGAACGGGGCCCTAGGGGTAATGAGCAGTTCTTC
TRBV10-3,few,TRBD2,TRBJ2-1,CAISEARGWLAGKNEQFF,TGTGCCATCAGTGAGGCCAGGGGCTGGCTAGCGGGGAAGAATGAGCAGTTCTTC
TRBV7-2,many,-,TRBJ2-7,CASSLHVGGVGGYEQYF,TGTGCCAGCAGCTTACACGTCGGCGGGGTAGGTGGGTACGAGCAGTACTTC
TRBV2,-,-,TRBJ2-4,CASRMGRPNIQYF,TGTGCCAGCAGGATGGGGAGGCCAAACATTCAGTACTTC
TRBV7-2,few,-,TRBJ2-7,CASSLDGLGPEQYF,TGTGCCAGCAGCTTAGATGGACTTGGCCCCGAGCAGTACTTC
TRBV7-2,-,-,TRBJ2-7,CASSLQLGGGYEQYF,TGTGCCAGCAGCTTACAGTTAGGTGGGGGCTACGAGCAGTACTTC
TRBV5-1,few,-,TRBJ2-7,CASSRADSYEQYF,TGCGCCAGCAGCAGGGCAGACTCCTACGAGCAGTACTTC
TRBV4-2,-,-,TRBJ2-7,CASSPRLLGEQYF,TGTGCCAGCAGCCCACGACTATTGGGGGAGCAGTACTTC
TRBV4-1,many,TRBD2,TRBJ2-3,CASSHIISGGGSTDTQYF,TGCGCCAGCAGCCACATTATTAGCGGGGGAGGTAGCACAGATACGCAGTATTTT
TRBV7-2,few,TRBD2,TRBJ2-1,CASSGTSGSHNEQFF,TGTGCCAGCAGCGGAACCAGCGGGAGCCACAATGAGCAGTTCTTC
TRBV7-2,few,TRBD2,TRBJ2-3,CATKRDWGTDTQYF,TGTGCCACAAAGCGGGATTGGGGCACAGATACGCAGTATTTT
TRBV5-6,few,-,TRBJ2-7,CASSQGWGAPSKYEQYF,TGTGCCAGCAGCCAAGGGTGGGGGGCCCCCTCTAAATACGAGCAGTACTTC
TRBV5-1,-,TRBD2,TRBJ2-2,CASSLPGTSGIGELFF,TGCGCCAGCAGCTTGCCCGGGACTAGCGGAATCGGGGAGCTGTTTTTT
TRBV7-9,many,-,TRBJ2-2,CASSPPKGSGELFF,TGTGCCAGCAGCCCCCCCAAGGGGTCCGGGGAGCTGTTTTTT
TRBV7-2,many,TRBD2,TRBJ2-5,CASSYGTSGETQYF,TGTGCCAGCAGCTACGGGACTAGCGGGGAGACCCAGTACTTC
TRBV20-1,many,-,TRBJ2-3,CSARDGASTDTQYF,TGCAGTGCTAGAGATGGGGCGAGTACAGATACGCAGTATTTT
TRBV2,-,TRBD2,TRBJ2-3,CASSSHGLVGDTQYF,TGTGCCAGCAGTAGTCACGGACTAGTTGGAGATACGCAGTATTTT
TRBV19,-,TRBD1,TRBJ2-2,CASGGQGNTGELFF,TGTGCCAGCGGTGGACAGGGAAACACCGGGGAGCTGTTTTTT
TRBV7-6,-,-,TRBJ1-6,CASSPHGPYSPLHF,TGTGCCAGCAGCCCCCACGGGCCTTATTCACCCCTCCACTTT
TRBV2,few,-,TRBJ2-3,CASSGLWSTDTQYF,TGTGCCAGCAGTGGCCTGTGGAGCACAGATACGCAGTATTTT
TRBV5-6,-,-,TRBJ2-1,CASSIGGLYNEQFF,TGTGCCAGCAGCATTGGTGGGCTTTACAATGAGCAGTTCTTC
TRBV18,-,-,TRBJ1-1,CASSKFVRANTEAFF,TGTGCCAGCTCGAAATTTGTCAGGGCGAACACTGAAGCTTTCTTT
TRBV4-3,few,-,TRBJ2-5,CASSQGGDQETQYF,TGCGCCAGCAGCCAAGGGGGGGACCAAGAGACCCAGTACTTC
TRBV23-1,many,-,TRBJ1-5,CASSPGHHSNQPQHF,TGCGCCAGCAGCCCGGGACATCATAGCAATCAGCCCCAGCATTTT
TRBV7-2,many,TRBD1,TRBJ2-7,CASSLSGTGAEQYF,TGTGCCAGCAGCTTAAGTGGGACAGGGGCCGAGCAGTACTTC
TRBV6-5,few,-,TRBJ2-7,CASSYARQRWHF,TGTGCCAGCAGTTACGCCAGGCAGAGGTGGCACTTC
TRBV7-8,-,-,TRBJ1-1,CASIEGTNTEAFF,TGTGCCAGCATCGAAGGGACGAACACTGAAGCTTTCTTT
TRBV19,few,-,TRBJ2-6,CARTPGTRKSGANVLTF,TGTGCCAGAACCCCCGGGACAAGGAAGTCCGGGGCCAACGTCCTGACTTTC
TRBV18,few,-,TRBJ2-1,CASSSTGTHTNNEQFF,TGTGCCAGCTCATCTACCGGGACTCACACCAACAATGAGCAGTTCTTC
TRBV12-3/TRBV12-4,-,-,TRBJ2-7,CASSLTGSYEMYF,TGTGCCAGCAGTCTGACAGGTTCCTACGAGATGTACTTC
TRBV12-3/TRBV12-4,few,-,TRBJ2-3,CASSSIDRSTDTQYF,TGTGCCAGCAGTTCGATTGACAGGAGCACAGATACGCAGTATTTT
TRBV6-1,many,-,TRBJ1-2,CASIDDLRQLWRDGYTF,TGTGCCAGCATTGACGACCTAAGACAGCTTTGGAGGGATGGCTACACCTTC
TRBV11-2,few,-,TRBJ1-1,CASSLRSGVDPEAFF,TGTGCCAGCAGCTTAAGGTCGGGGGTGGACCCTGAAGCTTTCTTT
TRBV14,many,-,TRBJ2-5,CASSQDVAAQETQYF,TGTGCCAGCAGCCAAGATGTGGCGGCGCAAGAGACCCAGTACTTC
TRBV11-3,many,-,TRBJ2-2,CASSLFGRSNTGELFF,TGTGCCAGCAGCTTATTTGGACGGAGCAACACCGGGGAGCTGTTTTTT
TRBV10-3,-,TRBD1,TRBJ1-1,CAISDRQGSEAFF,TGTGCCATCAGTGATAGACAGGGATCTGAAGCTTTCTTT
TRBV7-6,many,TRBD1,TRBJ1-1,CASSLTGVTTEAFF,TGTGCCAGCAGCCTGACAGGGGTGACCACTGAAGCTTTCTTT
TRBV7-9,many,TRBD1,TRBJ2-2,CASSRRQGAINPSTQANTGELFF,TGTGCCAGCAGCCGGCGGCAGGGGGCAATTAATCCCTCAACGCAAGCGAACACCGGGGAGCTGTTTTTT
TRBV7-9,-,TRBD2,TRBJ2-7,CASSKTSGRREQYF,TGTGCCAGCAGCAAGACTAGCGGGAGACGCGAGCAGTACTTC